This T cell receptor beta chain was obtained from a study of blood T cell repertoires in COVID-19. Study-level background: Samples representing acute and convalescent COVID-19 were sourced from the United States, Italy and Spain. PBMCs, B-cell-depleted T cells, or T cells were the source of the cDNA or gDNA that made up the material.

Germline lookup yields CDR1 MDHEN and CDR2 SYDVKM. V was pared by 7 bases and J by 9 bases, with 5 bases of the junction left unmatched. The CDR3 runs 14 residues. Study processing details: Amplifying reference gene primers gave estimates of nucleated cell counts. Produced via immunoSEQ multiplex PCR; TCRdb's table is partial and in-frame only. V, J and clone size are those of that table, while D and trimming were read from the DNA. The repertoire holds tens of thousands of clones, with about 86% as singletons. The gene calls are TRBV28 and TRBJ1-6, with TRBD1 matching over 11 bases. The specimen was peripheral blood. The origin of this receptor is a man in his fifties or sixties with acute or convalescent COVID-19. Written as DNA, the CDR3 is TGTGCCAGCATCTTAGGGACAGGGGGTTCACCCCTCCACTTT. Translating it yields CASILGTGGSPLHF.